This T cell receptor (beta chain) was sequenced for a study of graft-versus-host responses after intestinal transplantation. Background on the study: Tacrolimus and steroids were given for roughly 3 years to all recipients after anti-thymocyte globulin induction. Study outcomes and limitations: Some GvH clones were seen earlier in gut or blood, suggesting intestinal origin. Allografts of one patient group, those with graft-donor T cell macrochimerism, had high graft-versus-host to host-versus-graft clonal ratios. Peak circulating GvH clone levels tracked with early post-transplant HvG declines.

Produced via immunoSEQ multiplex PCR; TCRdb's table is partial and in-frame only. The sample contains about 70,000 clones, about 94% of which appear only once. The germline V gene has CDR1 MGHDK and CDR2 SYGVNS. The CDR3 is 13 residues long. As to this clone: Its antigen is undetermined.

The sample consisted of unstimulated CD8+ T cells sorted from spleen or lymph node cells, taken before intestinal transplant. The TCR originated in a human donor who received an intestinal transplant. The gene calls are TRBV25-1 and TRBJ2-5; no reliable D call. The J call may be in error: the DNA end matches TRBJ2-7 better. Written as DNA, the CDR3 is TGTGCCAGCAGTGAATATAGGGCGACCGAGCAGTACTTC. Translation gives CASSEYRATEQYF.